The present T cell receptor (beta chain) was sequenced within a study of beta chain features in type 1 diabetes. V shed 5 bases and J 2 bases; nucleotides not matched to a gene: 7. The germline gives CDR1 SNHLY, CDR2 FYNNEI. The CDR3 runs to 18 residues. Expressed TCRB transcripts were sequenced because the entire RNA isolate underwent reverse transcription. Measured with immunoSEQ multiplex PCR; TCRdb has only the in-frame clones, and not every one. The repertoire holds a few hundred thousand clones, with 25% to 30% as singletons. This chain links TRBV2 with TRBJ2-3; TRBD2 aligns across 16 bases. The sequenced sample was central memory CD4+ T cells from blood. The TCR originated in a young man in good health. The CDR3 region is CASSPGLAGGHTTDTQYF. CDR3 DNA: TGTGCCAGCAGTCCGGGACTAGCGGGAGGGCACACCACAGATACGCAGTATTTT.